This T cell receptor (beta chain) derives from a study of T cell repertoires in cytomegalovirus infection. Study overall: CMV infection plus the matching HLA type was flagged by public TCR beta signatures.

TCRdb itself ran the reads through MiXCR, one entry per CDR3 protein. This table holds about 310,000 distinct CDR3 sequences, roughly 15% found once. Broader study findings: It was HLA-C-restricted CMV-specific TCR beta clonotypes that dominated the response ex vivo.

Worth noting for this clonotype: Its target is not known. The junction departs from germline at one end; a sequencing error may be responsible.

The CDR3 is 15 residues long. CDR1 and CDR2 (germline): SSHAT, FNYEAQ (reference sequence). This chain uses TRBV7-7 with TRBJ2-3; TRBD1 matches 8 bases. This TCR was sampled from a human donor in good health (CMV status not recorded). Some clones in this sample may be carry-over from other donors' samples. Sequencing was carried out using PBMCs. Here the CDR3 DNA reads TGTGCTAGCAGCTTTTCGACAGGGGGCACAGATACGCAGTATTTT. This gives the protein CASSFSTGGTDTQYF.